Sequencing of this TCR beta chain was carried out in a study of blood T cell repertoires in COVID-19. Study-level background: PBMCs, B-cell-depleted T cells, or T cells were the source of the cDNA or gDNA that made up the material.

Enrolment of Seattle patients took place during active infection, and they were followed longitudinally. Authors' processing steps: Amplification of reference gene primers provided the estimated nucleated cell counts. Assay used: immunoSEQ multiplex PCR; TCRdb lists only in-frame clones, some missing. The D gene and trimming were derived from the DNA, and the V and J assignments and clone size from that table. There are a few hundred thousand clones in the sample; 85% to 90% occur only once, and 6.3% lies in the top ten. V was pared by 5 bases and J by 7 bases, with 10 bases of the junction left unmatched. The length of the CDR3 is 15 residues. The germline CDR1 and CDR2 sequences are LNHDA and SQIVND (reference sequence).

The sequenced material came from peripheral blood. This chain uses TRBV19 with TRBJ2-2; 7 bases line up with TRBD2. The source of this sequence is a woman aged 45-65 years with COVID-19, enrolled during active disease. This CDR3 is CASSFREVGNGELFF. DNA for the CDR3: TGTGCCAGTAGTTTCCGGGAGGTGGGGAACGGGGAGCTGTTTTTT.